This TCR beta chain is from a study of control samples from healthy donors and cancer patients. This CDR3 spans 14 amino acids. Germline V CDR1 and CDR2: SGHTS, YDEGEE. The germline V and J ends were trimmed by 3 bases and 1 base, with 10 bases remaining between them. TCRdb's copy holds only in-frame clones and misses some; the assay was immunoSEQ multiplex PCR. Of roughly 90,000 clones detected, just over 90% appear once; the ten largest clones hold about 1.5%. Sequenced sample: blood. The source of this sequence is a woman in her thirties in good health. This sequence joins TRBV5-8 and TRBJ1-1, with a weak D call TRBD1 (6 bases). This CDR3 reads CASSWGAGNTEAFF. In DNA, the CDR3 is TGTGCCAGCAGCTGGGGGGCGGGGAACACTGAAGCTTTCTTT. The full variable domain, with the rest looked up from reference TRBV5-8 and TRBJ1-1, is EAGVTQSPTHLIKTRGQQATLRCSPISGHTSVYWYQQALGLGLQFLLWYDEGEERNRGNFPPRFSGRQFPNYSSELNVNALELEDSALYLCASSWGAGNTEAFFGQGTRLTVV.